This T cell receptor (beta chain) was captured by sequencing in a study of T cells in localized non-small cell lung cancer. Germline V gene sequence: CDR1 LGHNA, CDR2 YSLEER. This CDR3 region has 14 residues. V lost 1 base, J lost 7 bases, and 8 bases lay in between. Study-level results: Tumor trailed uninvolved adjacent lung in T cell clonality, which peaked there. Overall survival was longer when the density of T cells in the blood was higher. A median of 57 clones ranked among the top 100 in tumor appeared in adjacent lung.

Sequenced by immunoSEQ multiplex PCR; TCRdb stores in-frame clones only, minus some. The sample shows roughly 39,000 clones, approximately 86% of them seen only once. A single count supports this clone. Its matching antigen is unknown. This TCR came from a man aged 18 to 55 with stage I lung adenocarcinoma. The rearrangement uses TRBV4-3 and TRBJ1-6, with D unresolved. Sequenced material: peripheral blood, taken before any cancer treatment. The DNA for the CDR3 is TGCGCCAGCAGCCAAGCGAGTACCAATTCACCCCTCCACTTT. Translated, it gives CASSQASTNSPLHF.